This TCR beta chain came from a study of blood T cell repertoires in COVID-19. Clones were sequenced by immunoSEQ multiplex PCR, and TCRdb holds only the in-frame ones, with some missing. The sample has around 99,000 clones, around nine tenths seen once. Germline CDR1 MNHNY, CDR2 SVGAGI (reference sequence). Trimming removed 0 bases from V and 4 bases from J; junction bases left unmatched: 5. The CDR3 runs 16 residues. The TCR sequence derives from a woman aged 30 to 39 with acute or convalescent COVID-19. This chain links TRBV6-6 with TRBJ2-2; TRBD1 matches 7 bases. The specimen sequenced was peripheral blood. The CDR3, as DNA: TGTGCCAGCAGTTACTCAGGGGGCGCAACCACCGGGGAGCTGTTTTTT. Amino acid sequence: CASSYSGGATTGELFF.